The 25 T cell receptor beta chains presented below share a single source sample, sequenced in a study of shared clonotypes between healthy human individuals. This table comes from immunoSEQ multiplex PCR, and its TCRdb copy is limited to in-frame clones, with some not included. The sample includes some 2,000,000 clones, 85% to 95% seen only once; the top ten take 0.1% to 0.15%. The sample taken for sequencing was naive CD4+ T cells sorted from blood. Subset specified: CD45RA+ positively selected. These receptors were taken from a man younger than 30 in good health.

The J gene is TRBJ1-6, the V gene TRBV9; D not resolved. In germline, CDR1 is SGDLS, CDR2 YYNGEE. Trimming shortened V by 2 bases and J by 7 bases, and 7 bases separated the two germline ends. The CDR3 spans 13 residues. The CDR3 protein is CASSVMANSPLHF. CDR3 DNA: TGTGCCAGCAGCGTGATGGCCAATTCACCCCTCCACTTT.

This sequence joins TRBV10-3 and TRBJ1-3; D is undetermined. CDR1 is ENHRY, CDR2 SYGVKD, per germline. There are 15 residues in the CDR3. V lost 10 bases to trimming and J lost 0 bases, with 16 bases between them. CDR3 DNA: TGTGCCACACGGGCGGCGATTGACTCTGGAAACACCATATATTTT. Protein sequence: CATRAAIDSGNTIYF.

The V call is TRBV10-3, the J call TRBJ2-4; D is possibly TRBD1 (6 bases). CDR1 and CDR2 from the germline V gene are ENHRY and SYGVKD. The CDR3 covers 17 residues. V lost 0 bases to trimming and J lost 1 base, with 13 bases between them. CDR3 bases: TGTGCCATCAGTGAGTCGACAGGTGTAGGGGCCAAAAACATTCAGTACTTC. This translates into CAISESTGVGAKNIQYF.

This clone is a singleton in its sample. CDR3 in DNA: TGTGCCAGCAGCCTTGGTTTACGGGCCCAAGAGACCCAGTACTTC. Encoded protein: CASSLGLRAQETQYF. The genes are TRBV5-6 and TRBJ2-5; D is undetermined. This CDR3 spans 15 amino acids. Germline CDR1 and CDR2: SGHDT and YYEEEE. Trimming cost V 4 bases and J 1 base, with 14 bases left between them.

The J gene is TRBJ2-5, the V gene TRBV2, with D possibly being TRBD2 (7 bases). The ends were cut back, 3 bases at V and 6 bases at J, with 14 bases in the middle. The CDR3 length is 14 residues. Looked up from germline, CDR1 is SNHLY and CDR2 is FYNNEI. CDR3 loop: CASSDRRGPKTQYF. The CDR3 nucleotides read TGTGCCAGCAGTGATCGGCGGGGGCCCAAGACCCAGTACTTC.

As to this clone: Additional DNA sequences in this sample encode the identical CDR3. The rearrangement joins TRBV10-3 to TRBJ1-1; D call uncertain. The CDR3 sequence is 13 residues long. With 4 bases removed from V and 1 base from J, the gap between germline ends came to 7 bases. From germline, CDR1 is ENHRY and CDR2 SYGVKD. CDR3 loop: CAISGTENTEAFF. The CDR3 coding sequence is TGTGCCATCAGTGGAACAGAGAACACTGAAGCTTTCTTT.

The V and J genes are TRBV10-3 and TRBJ1-1; D call uncertain. Germline V gene lookup returns CDR1 ENHRY and CDR2 SYGVKD. CDR3 length: 10 amino acids. Between the trimmed V and J ends, which lost 6 bases and 7 bases, there was a span of 6 bases. As DNA, the CDR3 is TGTGCCATCAGGGAGAGTGAAGCTTTCTTT. Translation: CAIRESEAFF.

The J gene is TRBJ1-5, the V gene TRBV7-2; D is unresolved. CDR1 SGHTA and CDR2 FQGNSA come from the germline V gene. This CDR3 spans 15 amino acids. Trimming took 0 bases from V and 4 from J, leaving 10 bases between them. The CDR3 bases are TGTGCCAGCAGCTTAGCGGGTCCCCGAAATCAGCCCCAGCATTTT. Its translation: CASSLAGPRNQPQHF.

The chain recombines TRBV5-1 with TRBJ2-5, with a possible D match to TRBD1 (6 bases). Germline CDR1 and CDR2: SGHRS and YFSETQ. This CDR3 comprises 13 residues. V shed 5 bases and J shed 4 bases, with 12 bases lying between them. CDR3: CASRAGQPETQYF. The CDR3 region has the DNA TGCGCCAGCAGGGCCGGACAGCCAGAGACCCAGTACTTC. Variable domain in full (rest from reference TRBV5-1 and TRBJ2-5): KAGVTQTPRYLIKTRGQQVTLSCSPISGHRSVSWYQQTPGQGLQFLFEYFSETQRNKGNFPGRFSGRQFSNSRSEMNVSTLELGDSALYLCASRAGQPETQYFGPGTRLLVL.

The chain employs TRBV5-8 and TRBJ2-5; maybe TRBD1 (6 bases). The V gene's germline CDR1 is SGHTS and CDR2 YDEGEE. This CDR3 spans 14 amino acids. V lost 2 bases and J lost 4, with 12 bases in between. For the CDR3, the DNA is TGTGCCAGCAGCTTAAATTACAGGGTAGAGACCCAGTACTTC. Residues: CASSLNYRVETQYF.

The chain is built from TRBV6-6 and TRBJ1-5, with no clear D. Germline CDR1 reads MNHNY; CDR2 reads SVGAGI (reference sequence). This CDR3 has 15 residues. Trimming removed 6 bases at V and 5 bases at J, with 17 bases between. In DNA form, the CDR3 reads TGTGCCAGCAGCGACGGACCTACCGTCGATCAGCCCCAGCATTTT. Its protein is CASSDGPTVDQPQHF.

CDR3 DNA sequence: TGCAGCGTTGAAGGGCAGGGAAGGTATGGCTACACCTTC. Translation gives CSVEGQGRYGYTF. The gene calls are TRBV29-1 and TRBJ1-2, with a tentative D call TRBD1 (5 bases). The CDR3 length is 13 residues. V was cut by 1 base and J by 5 bases, with 11 bases left in between. Per the germline V gene, CDR1 is SQVTM and CDR2 is ANQGSEA.

Note on this clone: This CDR3 is also generated by other DNA sequences in the sample. This chain connects TRBV6-5 to TRBJ2-7; D gene unclear. Germline values: CDR1 MNHEY, CDR2 SVGAGI. The CDR3 covers 13 residues. V lost 2 bases and J lost 1, with 6 bases in between. DNA of the CDR3: TGTGCCAGCAGTTACGCTGGGTCCTACGAGCAGTACTTC. Amino acid sequence: CASSYAGSYEQYF.

The J gene is TRBJ2-2, the V gene TRBV10-3, with TRBD2 identical over 11 bases. With 4 bases clipped from V and 5 bases from J, the junction kept 6 bases outside the gene matches. CDR3 length: 16 amino acids. Germline CDR1 and CDR2: ENHRY and SYGVKD. The CDR3 nucleotides read TGTGCCATCAGTGGGGATAGCGGGAGGGAGACCGGGGAGCTGTTTTTT. Its translation is CAISGDSGRETGELFF.

This chain joins TRBV27 and TRBJ2-1; 7 nucleotides line up with TRBD2. The CDR3 has 15 residues. From germline, CDR1 is MNHEY and CDR2 SMNVEV (reference sequence). With 2 bases clipped from V and 1 base from J, the junction kept 2 bases outside the gene matches. For the CDR3, the DNA is TGTGCCAGCAGTTTAGAAGCGGGATCCTACAATGAGCAGTTCTTC. It specifies CASSLEAGSYNEQFF.

The chain employs TRBV10-3 and TRBJ2-1; TRBD2 matches 7 bases. Germline V gives CDR1 ENHRY, CDR2 SYGVKD. V lost 6 bases to trimming and J lost 9 bases; unmatched junction nucleotides: 8. The CDR3 totals 13 residues. CDR3 sequence (DNA): TGTGCCATCAGCGAGGGGAGGGCCGTTGAGCAGTTCTTC. Residues: CAISEGRAVEQFF.

This chain connects TRBV20-1 to TRBJ1-6; D is undetermined. Germline V gives CDR1 DFQATT, CDR2 SNEGSKA (reference sequence). The CDR3 is 11 amino acids. Trimming cost V 2 bases and J 11 bases, with 7 bases left between them. The CDR3 nucleotides read TGCAGTGCTAGAACGGAGGCACCCCTCCACTTT. Translating gives CSARTEAPLHF.

The chain couples TRBV30 to TRBJ1-5; D not resolved. CDR3 size: 14 residues. Germline lookup yields CDR1 GTSNPN and CDR2 SVGIG (reference sequence). V lost 3 bases, J lost 2 bases, and 11 bases lay in between. The CDR3 region has the DNA TGTGCCTGGAGGCACATCTCAGGCAATCAGCCCCAGCATTTT. Translating gives CAWRHISGNQPQHF.

The chain recombines TRBV30 with TRBJ1-1; TRBD1 matches at 8 bases. Germline CDR1 is GTSNPN and CDR2 is SVGIG (reference sequence). V shed 8 bases and J 0 bases; nucleotides not matched to a gene: 11. The CDR3 totals 15 residues. For the CDR3, the DNA is TGTGCCAGAAAAGGGACAGGTACGATGAACACTGAAGCTTTCTTT. Protein product: CARKGTGTMNTEAFF.

The genes are TRBV30 and TRBJ2-7, with TRBD1 as a possible D gene (7 bases). The CDR3 is made up of 13 amino acids. The germline CDR1 and CDR2 sequences are GTSNPN and SVGIG (reference sequence). V was trimmed by 5 bases and J by 2 bases, leaving 13 bases between them. Written as DNA, the CDR3 is TGTGCCTGGGCGGGACAGTTGACCTACGAGCAGTACTTC. Translation gives CAWAGQLTYEQYF.

The rearrangement uses TRBV28 and TRBJ2-7; 9 bases are a match to TRBD1. Germline CDR1 is MDHEN and CDR2 is SYDVKM. The V and J ends lost 6 bases and 4 bases, in that order; junction bases with no gene match: 13. This CDR3 region has 16 residues. The CDR3 nucleotides read TGTGCCAGCAGAGAATCAAAACAGGGGGCTTTGTACGAGCAGTACTTC. Translated, it gives CASRESKQGALYEQYF. Looking up the rest from reference TRBV28 and TRBJ2-7 gives the full variable domain: DVKVTQSSRYLVKRTGEKVFLECVQDMDHENMFWYRQDPGLGLRLIYFSYDVKMKEKGDIPEGYSVSREKKERFSLILESASTNQTSMYLCASRESKQGALYEQYFGPGTRLTVT.

The genes are TRBV19 and TRBJ2-1; no clear D gene. The CDR3 runs 14 residues. CDR1 and CDR2 from the germline V gene are LNHDA and SQIVND (reference sequence). V was clipped by 3 bases and J by 3 bases, with 9 bases between them. CDR3 loop: CASSIGFLYNEQFF. The CDR3 bases are TGTGCCAGTAGTATTGGTTTTCTCTACAATGAGCAGTTCTTC.

This clone has just one count. This sequence joins TRBV28 and TRBJ1-5, with 7 positions matching TRBD1. Losses at the gene ends were 9 bases for V and 1 base for J; bases not matched to a gene: 9. Germline V gene lookup returns CDR1 MDHEN and CDR2 SYDVKM. The CDR3 runs to 15 residues. CDR3 protein: CASKGTGASNQPQHF. CDR3 DNA: TGTGCCAGTAAAGGAACAGGGGCGAGCAATCAGCCCCAGCATTTT.

Note on this clone: A single base separates this from a much larger clone, so it may be a read error. Other DNA sequences in this specimen translate into the identical CDR3. The chain employs TRBV11-2 and TRBJ2-7; no clear D. CDR1 is SGHAT and CDR2 is FQNNGV in the germline V gene. The length of the CDR3 is 11 residues. V dropped 4 bases and J dropped 3 bases, with 4 bases sitting between them. The CDR3 DNA reads TGTGCCAGCAGCTCCAACTACGAGCAGTACTTC. This sequence encodes CASSSNYEQYF.

The gene calls are TRBV11-2 and TRBJ1-4; D may be TRBD1 (5 bases). Trimming removed 4 bases at V and 0 bases at J, with 18 bases between. Germline values: CDR1 SGHAT, CDR2 FQNNGV. The CDR3 covers 18 residues. The CDR3, as DNA: TGTGCCAGCAGCTCCGTCAGCGCTTTGGGGGCAACTAATGAAAAACTGTTTTTT. As protein: CASSSVSALGATNEKLFF.